The entry that follows covers one TCR beta chain sequence. The protocol was immunoSEQ multiplex PCR, while the TCRdb copy is restricted to in-frame clones and leaves out a portion. Counted here are roughly 66,000 clones, 70% to 90% occurring once; the ten biggest clones make up about 1.3%. This record comes from a study of OX40 agonist ivuxolimab in advanced cancers. In the study overall: The patients received ivuxolimab by intravenous route every 2 weeks at 0.01 to 10 mg/kg.

The CDR3 has 14 residues. Germline V lookup: CDR1 SGHTA, CDR2 FQGNSA. J lost 4 bases, V lost 3 bases, and 5 bases had no gene match. The V and J genes are TRBV7-2 and TRBJ2-5, with 7 positions matching TRBD2. The TCR originated in an adult with an advanced solid tumor such as melanoma, head and neck, liver or kidney cancer. Specimen: CD4+ or CD8+ T cells sorted from blood, collected in a trial of the OX40 agonist ivuxolimab. CDR3 in DNA: TGTGCCAGCAGCTTTTCAGCGGGGTCAGAGACCCAGTACTTC. Amino acids: CASSFSAGSETQYF.